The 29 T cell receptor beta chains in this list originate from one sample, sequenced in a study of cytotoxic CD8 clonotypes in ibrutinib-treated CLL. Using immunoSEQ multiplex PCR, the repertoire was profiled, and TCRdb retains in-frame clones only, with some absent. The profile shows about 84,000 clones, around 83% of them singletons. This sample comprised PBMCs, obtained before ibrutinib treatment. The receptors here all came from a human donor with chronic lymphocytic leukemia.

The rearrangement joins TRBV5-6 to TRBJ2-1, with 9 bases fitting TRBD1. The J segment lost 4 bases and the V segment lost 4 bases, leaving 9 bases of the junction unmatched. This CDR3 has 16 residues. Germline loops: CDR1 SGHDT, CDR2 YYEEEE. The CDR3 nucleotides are TGTGCCAGCAGCCCTACCAGGGACAGGGAATACAATGAGCAGTTCTTC. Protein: CASSPTRDREYNEQFF.

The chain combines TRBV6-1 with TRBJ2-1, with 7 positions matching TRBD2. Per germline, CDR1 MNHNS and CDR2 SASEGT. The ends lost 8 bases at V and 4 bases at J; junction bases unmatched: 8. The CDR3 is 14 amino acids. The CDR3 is CASLGGSVYNEQFF. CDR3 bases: TGTGCCAGCTTAGGCGGGAGCGTATACAATGAGCAGTTCTTC.

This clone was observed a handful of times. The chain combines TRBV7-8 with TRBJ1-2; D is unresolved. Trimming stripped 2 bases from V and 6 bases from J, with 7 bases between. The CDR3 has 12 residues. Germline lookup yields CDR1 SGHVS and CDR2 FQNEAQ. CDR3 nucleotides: TGTGCCAGCAGCTTAAGGTTCGATGGCTACACCTTC. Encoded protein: CASSLRFDGYTF.

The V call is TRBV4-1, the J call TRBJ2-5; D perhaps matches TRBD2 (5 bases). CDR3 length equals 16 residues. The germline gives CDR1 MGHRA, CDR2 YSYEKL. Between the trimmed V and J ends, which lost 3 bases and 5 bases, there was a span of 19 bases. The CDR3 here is CASSHPGGGGRETQYF. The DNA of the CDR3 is TGCGCCAGCAGCCACCCCGGCGGCGGAGGCAGGGAGACCCAGTACTTC.

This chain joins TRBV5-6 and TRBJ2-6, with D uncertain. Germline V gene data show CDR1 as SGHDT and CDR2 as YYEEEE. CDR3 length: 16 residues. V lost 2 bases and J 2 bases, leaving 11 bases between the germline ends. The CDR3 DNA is TGTGCCAGCAGCTTATCCCCGATAGCTGGGGCCAACGTCCTGACTTTC. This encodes CASSLSPIAGANVLTF.

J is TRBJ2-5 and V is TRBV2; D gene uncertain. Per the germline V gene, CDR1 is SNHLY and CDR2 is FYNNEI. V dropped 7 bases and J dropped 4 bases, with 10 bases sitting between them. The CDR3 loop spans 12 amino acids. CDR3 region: CASNRFGETQYF. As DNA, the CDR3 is TGTGCCAGCAACCGGTTCGGAGAGACCCAGTACTTC.

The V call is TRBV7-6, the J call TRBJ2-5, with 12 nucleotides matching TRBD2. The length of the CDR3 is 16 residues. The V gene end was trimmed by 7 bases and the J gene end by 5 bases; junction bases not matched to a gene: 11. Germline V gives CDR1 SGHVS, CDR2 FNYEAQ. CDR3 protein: CASTDLLAGGGETQYF. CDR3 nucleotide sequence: TGTGCCAGCACCGACCTACTAGCGGGAGGCGGGGAGACCCAGTACTTC.

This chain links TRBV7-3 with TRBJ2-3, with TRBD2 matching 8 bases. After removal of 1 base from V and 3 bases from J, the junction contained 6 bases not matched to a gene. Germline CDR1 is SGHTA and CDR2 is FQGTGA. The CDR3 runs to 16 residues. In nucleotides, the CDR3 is TGTGCCAGCAGCTTAATAGCGGGAATCGGAACAGATACGCAGTATTTT. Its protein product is CASSLIAGIGTDTQYF.

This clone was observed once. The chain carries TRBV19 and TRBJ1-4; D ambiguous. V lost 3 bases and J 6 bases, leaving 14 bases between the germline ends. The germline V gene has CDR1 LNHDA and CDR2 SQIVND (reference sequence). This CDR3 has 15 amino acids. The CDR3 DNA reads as TGTGCCAGTAGTATGGGTGGCCAGCTCTATGAAAAACTGTTTTTT. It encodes CASSMGGQLYEKLFF.

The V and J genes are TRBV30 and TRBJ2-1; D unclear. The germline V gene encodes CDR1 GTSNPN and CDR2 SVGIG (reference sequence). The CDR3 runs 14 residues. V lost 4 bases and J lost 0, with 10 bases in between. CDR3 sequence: CAWMGARSYNEQFF. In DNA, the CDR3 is TGTGCCTGGATGGGCGCCCGCTCCTACAATGAGCAGTTCTTC.

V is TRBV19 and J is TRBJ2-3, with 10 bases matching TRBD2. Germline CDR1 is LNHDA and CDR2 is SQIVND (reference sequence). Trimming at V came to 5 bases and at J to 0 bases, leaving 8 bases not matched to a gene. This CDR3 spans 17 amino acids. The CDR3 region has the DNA TGTGCCAGTAGTTGGGCTAGCGGGAGCACTAGCACAGATACGCAGTATTTT. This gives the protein CASSWASGSTSTDTQYF.

DNA of the CDR3: TGTGCCAGCGCAGCTGGGGGAGAGGGTTCCGGGGAGCTGTTTTTT. It specifies CASAAGGEGSGELFF. The chain couples TRBV11-2 to TRBJ2-2; D tentatively reads TRBD1 or TRBD2 (5 bases each). Germline V lookup: CDR1 SGHAT, CDR2 FQNNGV. This CDR3 has 15 amino acids. The germline V and J ends were trimmed by 8 bases and 6 bases, with 19 bases remaining between them.

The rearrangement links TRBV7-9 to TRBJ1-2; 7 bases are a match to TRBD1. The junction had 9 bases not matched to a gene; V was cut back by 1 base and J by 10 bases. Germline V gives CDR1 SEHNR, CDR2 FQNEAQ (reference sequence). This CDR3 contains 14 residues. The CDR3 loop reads CASSLDQDRRSYTF. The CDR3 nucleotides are TGTGCCAGCAGCTTAGATCAGGACAGGAGATCCTACACCTTC. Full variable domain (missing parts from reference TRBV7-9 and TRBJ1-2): DTGVSQNPRHKITKRGQNVTFRCDPISEHNRLYWYRQTLGQGPEFLTYFQNEAQLEKSRLLSDRFSAERPKGSFSTLEIQRTEQGDSAMYLCASSLDQDRRSYTFGSGTRLTVV.

The CDR3 bases are TGTGCCAGCAGCCAGGGACAGGGCTACTATGGCTACACCTTC. Residues: CASSQGQGYYGYTF. The J gene is TRBJ1-2, the V gene TRBV5-4, with TRBD1 identical over 9 bases. The CDR3 contains 14 residues. Germline V gene data show CDR1 as SGHNT and CDR2 as YYREEE (reference sequence). After removal of 4 bases from V and 3 bases from J, the junction contained 4 bases not matched to a gene.

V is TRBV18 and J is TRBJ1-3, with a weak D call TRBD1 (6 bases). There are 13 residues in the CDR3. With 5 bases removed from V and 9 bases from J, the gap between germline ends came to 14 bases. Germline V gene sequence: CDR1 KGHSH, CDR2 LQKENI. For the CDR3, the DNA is TGTGCCAGCTCATACCCAGGGGTGGTCACCATATATTTT. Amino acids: CASSYPGVVTIYF.

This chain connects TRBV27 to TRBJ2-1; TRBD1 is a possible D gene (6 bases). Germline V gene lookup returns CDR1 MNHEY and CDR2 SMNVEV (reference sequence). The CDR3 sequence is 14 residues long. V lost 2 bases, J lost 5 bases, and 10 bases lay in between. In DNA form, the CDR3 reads TGTGCCAGCAGTTTAATCCAGGGGCACAATGAGCAGTTCTTC. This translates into CASSLIQGHNEQFF.

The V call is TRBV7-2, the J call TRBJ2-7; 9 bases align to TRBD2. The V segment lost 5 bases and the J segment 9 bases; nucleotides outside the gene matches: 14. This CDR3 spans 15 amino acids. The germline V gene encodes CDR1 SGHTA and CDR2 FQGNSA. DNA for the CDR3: TGTGCCAGCAGCCTTGAGGTGGGTAGCGGGAGTGTGCAGTACTTC. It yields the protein CASSLEVGSGSVQYF.

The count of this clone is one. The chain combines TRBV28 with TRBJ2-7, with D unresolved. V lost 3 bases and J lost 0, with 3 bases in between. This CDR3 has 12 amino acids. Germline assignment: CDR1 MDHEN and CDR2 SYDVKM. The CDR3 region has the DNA TGTGCCAGCAGTTTTACCTCCTACGAGCAGTACTTC. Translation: CASSFTSYEQYF.

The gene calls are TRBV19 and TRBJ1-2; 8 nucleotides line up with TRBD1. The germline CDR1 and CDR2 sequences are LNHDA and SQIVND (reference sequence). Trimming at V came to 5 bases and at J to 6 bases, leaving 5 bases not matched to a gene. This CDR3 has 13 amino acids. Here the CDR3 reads CASSATGDDGYTF. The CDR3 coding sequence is TGTGCCAGTAGTGCGACAGGGGACGATGGCTACACCTTC.

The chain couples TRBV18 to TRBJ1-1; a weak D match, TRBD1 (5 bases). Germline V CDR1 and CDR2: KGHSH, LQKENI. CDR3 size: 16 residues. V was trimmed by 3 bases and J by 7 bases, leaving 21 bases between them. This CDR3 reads CASSPLMLGGESEAFF. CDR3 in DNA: TGTGCCAGCTCACCGCTGATGTTGGGGGGGGAAAGTGAAGCTTTCTTT.

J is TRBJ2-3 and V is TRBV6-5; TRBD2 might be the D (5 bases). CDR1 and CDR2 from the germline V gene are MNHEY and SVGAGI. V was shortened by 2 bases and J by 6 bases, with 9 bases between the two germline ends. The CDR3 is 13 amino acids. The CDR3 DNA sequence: TGTGCCAGCAGTTACCAAAGCGGTGATACGCAGTATTTT. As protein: CASSYQSGDTQYF.

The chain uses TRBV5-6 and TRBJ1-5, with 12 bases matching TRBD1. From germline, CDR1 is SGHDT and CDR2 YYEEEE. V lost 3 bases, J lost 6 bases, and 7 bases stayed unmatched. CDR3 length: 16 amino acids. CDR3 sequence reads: CASSSGTGGYGQPQHF. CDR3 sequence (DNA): TGTGCCAGCAGCTCAGGGACAGGGGGCTATGGTCAGCCCCAGCATTTT. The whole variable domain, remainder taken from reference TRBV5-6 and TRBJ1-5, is DAGVTQSPTHLIKTRGQQVTLRCSPKSGHDTVSWYQQALGQGPQFIFQYYEEEERQRGNFPDRFSGHQFPNYSSELNVNALLLGDSALYLCASSSGTGGYGQPQHFGDGTRLSIL.

The CDR3, as DNA: TGTGCCAGCAGCTTGATTGCAGGGGGCTTTGAAGCTTTCTTT. It encodes CASSLIAGGFEAFF. The chain recombines TRBV5-6 with TRBJ1-1; 8 bases agree with TRBD1. V lost 1 base to trimming and J lost 7 bases; unmatched junction nucleotides: 6. The CDR3 sequence is 14 residues long. Germline CDR1 reads SGHDT; CDR2 reads YYEEEE.

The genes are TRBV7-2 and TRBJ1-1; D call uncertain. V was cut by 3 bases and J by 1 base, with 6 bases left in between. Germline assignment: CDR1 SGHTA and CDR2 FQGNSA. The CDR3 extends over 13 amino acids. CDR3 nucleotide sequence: TGTGCCAGCAGCTTTCTCTGGAACACTGAAGCTTTCTTT. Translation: CASSFLWNTEAFF.

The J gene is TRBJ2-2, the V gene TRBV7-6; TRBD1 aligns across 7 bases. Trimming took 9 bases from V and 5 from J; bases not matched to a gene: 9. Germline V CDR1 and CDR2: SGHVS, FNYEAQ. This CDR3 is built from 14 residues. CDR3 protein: CASSVTGWTGELFF. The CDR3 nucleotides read TGTGCCAGTTCTGTGACAGGGTGGACCGGGGAGCTGTTTTTT. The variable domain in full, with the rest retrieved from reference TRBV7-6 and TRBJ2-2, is GAGVSQSPRYKVTKRGQDVALRCDPISGHVSLYWYRQALGQGPEFLTYFNYEAQQDKSGLPNDRFSAERPEGSISTLTIQRTEQRDSAMYRCASSVTGWTGELFFGEGSRLTVL.

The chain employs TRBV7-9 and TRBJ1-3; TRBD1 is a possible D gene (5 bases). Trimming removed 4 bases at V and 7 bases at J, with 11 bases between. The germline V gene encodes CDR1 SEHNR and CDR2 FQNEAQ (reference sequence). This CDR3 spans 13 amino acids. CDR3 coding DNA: TGTGCCAGCAGCTGGCAGGGATGGAACACCATATATTTT. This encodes CASSWQGWNTIYF.

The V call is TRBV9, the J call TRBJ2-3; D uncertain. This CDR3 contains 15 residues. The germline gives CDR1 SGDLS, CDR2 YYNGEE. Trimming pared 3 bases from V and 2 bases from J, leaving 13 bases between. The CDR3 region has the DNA TGTGCCAGCAGCGCGCAGACACCAATCACAGATACGCAGTATTTT. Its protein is CASSAQTPITDTQYF.

DNA of the CDR3: TGCGCCAGCAGCTTGTTCCCGGGGGAGACCCAGTACTTC. Protein product: CASSLFPGETQYF. The rearrangement links TRBV5-1 to TRBJ2-5, with D perhaps matching TRBD2 (5 bases). CDR1 SGHRS and CDR2 YFSETQ come from the germline V gene. The CDR3 consists of 13 residues. V was pared by 1 base and J by 5 bases, with 9 bases between.

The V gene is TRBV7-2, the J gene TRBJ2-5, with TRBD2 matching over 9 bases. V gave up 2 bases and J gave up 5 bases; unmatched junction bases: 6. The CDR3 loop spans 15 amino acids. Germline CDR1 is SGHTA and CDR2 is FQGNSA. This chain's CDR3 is CASSLLSGRPETQYF. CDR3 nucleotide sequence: TGTGCCAGCAGCTTACTGAGCGGGAGGCCCGAGACCCAGTACTTC. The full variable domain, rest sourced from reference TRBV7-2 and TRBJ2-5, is GAGVSQSPSNKVTEKGKDVELRCDPISGHTALYWYRQSLGQGLEFLIYFQGNSAPDKSGLPSDRFSAERTGGSVSTLTIQRTQQEDSAVYLCASSLLSGRPETQYFGPGTRLLVL.